The 18 T cell receptor beta chains listed next were all sequenced from one sample in a study of blood T cell repertoires in COVID-19. This table comes from immunoSEQ multiplex PCR, and its TCRdb copy is limited to in-frame clones, with some not included. The sample includes hundreds of thousands of clones, about four fifths of them seen just once. The sequenced sample consisted of peripheral blood. These receptors were collected from an elderly man with acute or convalescent COVID-19.

This rearrangement joins TRBV18 to TRBJ2-7; 7 nucleotides agree with TRBD1. The length of the CDR3 is 13 residues. The V and J ends lost 4 bases and 3 bases, in that order; junction bases with no gene match: 3. Germline V gives CDR1 KGHSH, CDR2 LQKENI. The CDR3 region is CASSLGQYYEQYF. The CDR3 coding sequence is TGTGCCAGCTCACTGGGACAGTACTACGAGCAGTACTTC.

The V call is TRBV30, the J call TRBJ2-7; 10 bases align to TRBD2. This CDR3 has 15 residues. Germline assignment: CDR1 GTSNPN and CDR2 SVGIG (reference sequence). J lost 2 bases, V lost 3 bases, and 7 bases had no gene match. The CDR3 region is CAWSPGTSAPYEQYF. In DNA, the CDR3 is TGTGCCTGGAGCCCGGGGACTAGCGCTCCCTACGAGCAGTACTTC.

This chain joins TRBV20-1 and TRBJ1-5, with 7 bases fitting TRBD1. Germline V lookup: CDR1 DFQATT, CDR2 SNEGSKA (reference sequence). The CDR3 loop spans 14 amino acids. V was pared by 3 bases and J by 4 bases, with 6 bases of the junction left unmatched. CDR3 sequence reads: CSASWDRINQPQHF. The CDR3 coding sequence is TGCAGTGCTAGTTGGGACAGAATTAATCAGCCCCAGCATTTT.

CDR3 sequence (DNA): TGCGCCAGCAGCCGTGGTAGCGGGGGGAACACCGGGGAGCTGTTTTTT. Protein sequence: CASSRGSGGNTGELFF. The chain carries TRBV5-1 and TRBJ2-2, with 9 bases fitting TRBD2. Germline V gene data show CDR1 as SGHRS and CDR2 as YFSETQ. Unmatched junction bases numbered 5, after V lost 4 bases and J lost 1 base. The CDR3 loop spans 16 amino acids. Using reference TRBV5-1 and TRBJ2-2 for the parts outside the CDR3, the full variable domain is KAGVTQTPRYLIKTRGQQVTLSCSPISGHRSVSWYQQTPGQGLQFLFEYFSETQRNKGNFPGRFSGRQFSNSRSEMNVSTLELGDSALYLCASSRGSGGNTGELFFGEGSRLTVL.

This clone came up a few times. V gene TRBV2 combines with J gene TRBJ1-4; TRBD1 matches 7 bases. The CDR3 spans 12 residues. After removal of 7 bases from V and 10 bases from J, the junction contained 6 bases not matched to a gene. CDR1 is SNHLY, CDR2 FYNNEI, per germline. CDR3 sequence: CASKRGRGKLFF. CDR3 nucleotides: TGTGCCAGCAAAAGGGGGCGAGGAAAACTGTTTTTT.

V gene TRBV6-5 combines with J gene TRBJ1-6; D possibly corresponds to TRBD1 (6 bases). This CDR3 has 15 residues. V was shortened by 7 bases and J by 7 bases, with 17 bases between the two germline ends. Germline CDR1 reads MNHEY; CDR2 reads SVGAGI. The CDR3 nucleotides read TGTGCCAGCACCCCCGGGGGGCTGGGGAATTCACCCCTCCACTTT. As protein: CASTPGGLGNSPLHF.

The V and J genes are TRBV30 and TRBJ1-2; TRBD1 agrees at 10 bases. The germline V gene has CDR1 GTSNPN and CDR2 SVGIG (reference sequence). The V gene end was trimmed by 0 bases and the J gene end by 2 bases; junction bases not matched to a gene: 3. The CDR3 sequence is 15 residues long. DNA for the CDR3: TGTGCCTGGAGTGTCCCGGACAGGGGGAACTATGGCTACACCTTC. Translating gives CAWSVPDRGNYGYTF.

The chain employs TRBV6-5 and TRBJ2-3, with D possibly being TRBD1 (6 bases). The V gene lost 6 bases and the J gene lost 0 bases, with 10 bases spanning the gap. The CDR3 is made up of 14 amino acids. CDR1 and CDR2 (germline): MNHEY, SVGAGI. The chain's CDR3 is CASRTGYSTDTQYF. CDR3 in DNA: TGTGCCAGCAGAACAGGGTACAGCACAGATACGCAGTATTTT.

J is TRBJ2-2 and V is TRBV18; 7 bases are shared with TRBD1. V shed 1 base and J 7 bases; nucleotides not matched to a gene: 6. The germline V gene has CDR1 KGHSH and CDR2 LQKENI. This CDR3 spans 15 amino acids. The CDR3 coding sequence is TGTGCCAGCTCACCACTAACAGGGGAGATCGGGGAGCTGTTTTTT. Encoded protein: CASSPLTGEIGELFF.

V and J are TRBV19 and TRBJ1-2; 8 bases agree with TRBD1. Trimming removed 5 bases from V and 7 bases from J; junction bases left unmatched: 9. This CDR3 contains 14 residues. CDR1 is LNHDA and CDR2 is SQIVND in the germline V gene (reference sequence). Here the CDR3 reads CASSPDRQGSGYTF. The DNA of the CDR3 is TGTGCCAGTAGTCCCGACCGACAGGGGAGTGGCTACACCTTC.

J is TRBJ2-5 and V is TRBV4-1; 8 bases are shared with TRBD2. Germline V gene sequence: CDR1 MGHRA, CDR2 YSYEKL. The CDR3 loop spans 13 amino acids. Trimming took 9 bases from V and 1 from J; bases not matched to a gene: 4. This chain's CDR3 is CASAGGTQETQYF. As DNA, the CDR3 is TGCGCCAGTGCGGGGGGTACCCAAGAGACCCAGTACTTC.

The chain joins TRBV10-3 to TRBJ2-3, with D uncertain. Germline V gene lookup returns CDR1 ENHRY and CDR2 SYGVKD. Trimming removed 0 bases from V and 1 base from J, with 8 bases in between. The CDR3 has 15 amino acids. The CDR3 sequence is CAISESWLGTDTQYF. The CDR3 nucleotides read TGTGCCATCAGTGAGTCTTGGCTTGGCACAGATACGCAGTATTTT.

The chain couples TRBV3-1 (or the pseudogene TRBV3-2) to TRBJ2-7; 10 bases line up with TRBD2. The V and J ends lost 4 bases and 6 bases, in that order; junction bases with no gene match: 9. The germline gives CDR1 LGHDT, CDR2 YNNKEL (reference sequence). The CDR3 covers 15 residues. CDR3 in amino acids: CASSPEVTSGTEQYF. CDR3 DNA: TGTGCCAGCAGCCCCGAAGTTACTAGCGGGACCGAGCAGTACTTC.

The chain links TRBV5-1 to TRBJ2-7; 9 bases agree with TRBD2. CDR3 length equals 13 residues. V gave up 7 bases and J gave up 3 bases; unmatched junction bases: 5. Germline loops: CDR1 SGHRS, CDR2 YFSETQ. The DNA of the CDR3 is TGCGCCAGCCGTCCAGCGGGAGGCTACGAGCAGTACTTC. This sequence encodes CASRPAGGYEQYF.

This clone was observed a few times. J is TRBJ2-7 and V is TRBV9; a possible D gene is TRBD1 (5 bases). Trimming pared 0 bases from V and 5 bases from J, leaving 12 bases between. Germline V gene data show CDR1 as SGDLS and CDR2 as YYNGEE. This CDR3 is built from 14 residues. The CDR3: CASSVAPGQDEQYF. The CDR3 bases are TGTGCCAGCAGCGTAGCTCCAGGGCAGGACGAGCAGTACTTC.

The chain recombines TRBV11-2 with TRBJ2-7; tentative D call: TRBD2 (5 bases). This CDR3 is 16 amino acids long. Trimming cost V 2 bases and J 2 bases, with 16 bases left between them. Germline V CDR1 and CDR2: SGHAT, FQNNGV. This chain's CDR3 is CASSLSREKRPYEQYF. In DNA, the CDR3 is TGTGCCAGCAGCTTAAGCAGAGAGAAGCGGCCCTACGAGCAGTACTTC. Full variable domain (rest looked up from reference TRBV11-2 and TRBJ2-7): EAGVAQSPRYKIIEKRQSVAFWCNPISGHATLYWYQQILGQGPKLLIQFQNNGVVDDSQLPKDRFSAERLKGVDSTLKIQPAKLEDSAVYLCASSLSREKRPYEQYFGPGTRLTVT.

The J gene is TRBJ2-1, the V gene TRBV18; TRBD2 aligns across 14 bases. Per germline, CDR1 KGHSH and CDR2 LQKENI. V dropped 2 bases and J dropped 6; count of bases not matched to a gene: 18. The CDR3 totals 21 residues. The CDR3 DNA follows: TGTGCCAGCTCACCAAACAGCCTTACCCTGGGACTAGCGGGGGACGCCAATGAGCAGTTCTTC. Encoded protein: CASSPNSLTLGLAGDANEQFF.

The chain carries TRBV7-9 and TRBJ2-2; 7 bases are a match to TRBD1. Germline CDR1 SEHNR, CDR2 FQNEAQ (reference sequence). The ends lost 2 bases at V and 7 bases at J; junction bases unmatched: 10. The CDR3 runs 16 residues. The CDR3: CASSLTTGRRGGELFF. In DNA form, the CDR3 reads TGTGCCAGCAGCTTAACGACAGGGCGCCGTGGCGGGGAGCTGTTTTTT.